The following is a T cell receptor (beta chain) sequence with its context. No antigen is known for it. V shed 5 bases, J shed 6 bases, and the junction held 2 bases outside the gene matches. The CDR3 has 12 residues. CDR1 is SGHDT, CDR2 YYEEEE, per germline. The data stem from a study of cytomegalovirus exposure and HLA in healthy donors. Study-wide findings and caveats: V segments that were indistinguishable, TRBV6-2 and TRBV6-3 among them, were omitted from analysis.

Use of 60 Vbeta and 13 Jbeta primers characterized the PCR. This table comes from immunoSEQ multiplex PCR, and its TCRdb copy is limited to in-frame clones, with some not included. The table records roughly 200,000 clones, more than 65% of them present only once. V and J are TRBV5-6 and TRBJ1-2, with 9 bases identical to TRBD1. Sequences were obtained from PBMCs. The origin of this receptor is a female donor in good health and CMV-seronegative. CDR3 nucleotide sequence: TGTGCCAGCAGAAGGGACAGGGATGGCTACACCTTC. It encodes CASRRDRDGYTF.